The clone carrying this T cell receptor (beta chain) was observed many times. The antigen remains undetermined. The data originate from a study of T cells in Graves' hyperthyroidism and ophthalmopathy. Clinical symptoms, serum thyroxine and TRAb, thyroid ultrasound and orbital computed tomography were used for the diagnoses. The source of the PBMCs was 8.5 to 10 ml of fresh peripheral blood. V shed 4 bases and J shed 2 bases, with 14 bases lying between them. This CDR3 has 15 amino acids. Germline values: CDR1 SGHVS, CDR2 FQNEAQ. Study outcomes and limitations: Among clonotypes expanded in thyroid above 0.001, most were also found in blood. In validation, the model predicted ophthalmopathy. These predictions came a median roughly 6.5 months before onset.

Template material for amplifying TCR beta CDR3 regions consisted of RNA transcripts. The HTBI primer set drove a first-round RT-PCR of the TCR CDR3. Each CDR3 protein is one row after TCRdb ran MiXCR on the multiplex PCR reads. The data contain roughly 200,000 distinct CDR3 sequences, roughly 18% of them seen just once; the ten biggest clones take up just under 45%. The specimen sequenced was blood. The clonotype originates from a man aged 40-55 years with Graves' hyperthyroidism. The J gene is TRBJ1-2, the V gene TRBV7-8, with no clear D. The CDR3 spells CASSSFGPTNYGYTF. DNA for the CDR3: TGTGCCAGCAGCTCATTCGGACCGACCAACTATGGCTACACCTTC.